A single sample is the source of the 29 T cell receptor beta chains below, sequenced in a study of blood T cells in healthy people across ages. With a J-beta primer mix and a sample-barcoded 5' primer, a second PCR ran about 6 to 11 cycles. TCRdb independently ran MiXCR on the 5' RACE reads; one entry per CDR3 protein. This sample has roughly 800,000 distinct CDR3 sequences, with 58% found just once. Sequenced: blood. These TCRs come from a man under 40 in good health.

This clonotype turned up a few times. The chain recombines TRBV20-1 with TRBJ2-1; a possible D gene is TRBD1 (5 bases). The V end lost 1 base, the J end lost 7 bases, and 17 bases lay between the germline ends. The CDR3 is made up of 15 amino acids. From germline, CDR1 is DFQATT and CDR2 SNEGSKA (reference sequence). In DNA form, the CDR3 reads TGCAGTGCTAGAGCGGGTGGGGCTAGGGTTAATGAGCAGTTCTTC. Translation gives CSARAGGARVNEQFF.

Only one count was recorded for this clonotype. This sequence joins TRBV20-1 and TRBJ1-2; no clear D. CDR1 DFQATT and CDR2 SNEGSKA come from the germline V gene (reference sequence). V gave up 2 bases and J gave up 2 bases, with 6 bases separating them. The length of the CDR3 is 12 residues. The CDR3 DNA is TGCAGTGCTAGACCGGCAAACTATGGCTACACCTTC. It yields the protein CSARPANYGYTF.

This clonotype was counted a few times. The genes are TRBV5-1 and TRBJ2-5; tentative D call: TRBD1 (5 bases). With the DNA end fitting TRBJ2-7 better, the J assignment may be wrong. CDR1 and CDR2 (germline): SGHRS, YFSETQ. This CDR3 spans 14 amino acids. The CDR3 bases are TGCGCCAGCAGCCTGACCGTAGTAAGGGGCGAGCAGTACTTC. It translates to CASSLTVVRGEQYF.

This clonotype was counted between two and nine times. CDR3 nucleotide sequence: TGTGCCAGCAGTCTCTCTCGACAGAACACAGATACGCAGTATTTT. It is translated as CASSLSRQNTDTQYF. The chain recombines TRBV6-5 with TRBJ2-3; D possibly corresponds to TRBD1 (5 bases). Between the trimmed V and J ends, which lost 5 bases and 2 bases, there was a span of 14 bases. Germline-derived CDR1 and CDR2 are MNHEY and SVGAGI. The CDR3 runs 15 residues.

The chain has TRBV28 and TRBJ1-1; D remains ambiguous. This CDR3 is built from 14 residues. Trimming left V 6 bases short and J 6 bases short, with 17 bases between. Germline V gene sequence: CDR1 MDHEN, CDR2 SYDVKM. CDR3 nucleotide sequence: TGTGCCAGCAGCCACGGCGAGCGGAGCGCTGAAGCTTTCTTT. Translation: CASSHGERSAEAFF.

In this sample, this clonotype turned up a few times. This chain connects TRBV20-1 to TRBJ2-3; a weak D match, TRBD1 (6 bases). The V and J ends lost 6 bases and 2 bases respectively, with 9 bases between them. CDR3 length equals 12 residues. The germline gives CDR1 DFQATT, CDR2 SNEGSKA (reference sequence). In DNA, the CDR3 is TGCAGTGCCGGACAGTCCACAGATACGCAGTATTTT. This encodes CSAGQSTDTQYF.

The chain joins TRBV5-1 to TRBJ2-7; D remains ambiguous. CDR3 length: 12 amino acids. Trimming pared 5 bases from V and 6 bases from J, leaving 12 bases between. Germline V gene data show CDR1 as SGHRS and CDR2 as YFSETQ. The CDR3 spells CASRGIRVEQYF. The CDR3 coding sequence is TGCGCCAGCAGAGGGATCCGGGTCGAGCAGTACTTC.

The V call is TRBV20-1, the J call TRBJ1-2; the match to TRBD1 covers 7 bases. The germline V gene encodes CDR1 DFQATT and CDR2 SNEGSKA (reference sequence). The CDR3 has 13 residues. The CDR3 sequence: CSRLNRGRRGYTF. The CDR3 DNA sequence: TGCAGCCGATTGAACAGGGGAAGAAGAGGCTACACCTTC.

The chain links TRBV7-9 to TRBJ2-7; 8 bases match TRBD2. Germline trimming cut 5 bases from V and 7 bases from J; bases unmatched to any gene: 13. The CDR3 has 15 residues. The germline gives CDR1 SEHNR, CDR2 FQNEAQ (reference sequence). Written as DNA, the CDR3 is TGTGCCAGCAGCAATCCGGGACTAGGGACACGTGAGCAGTACTTC. Protein product: CASSNPGLGTREQYF.

This clonotype was seen a few times. This chain joins TRBV7-2 and TRBJ2-5; no clear D. From germline, CDR1 is SGHTA and CDR2 FQGNSA. This CDR3 is built from 13 residues. V gave up 8 bases and J gave up 11 bases, with 21 bases separating them. DNA for the CDR3: TGTGCCAGCCTTGGACCGCCCGGAATCTTACAGTACTTC. It is translated as CASLGPPGILQYF.

This clonotype occurred a few times. J is TRBJ2-1 and V is TRBV7-2; 9 bases agree with TRBD1. The CDR3 contains 17 residues. The V gene end was trimmed by 6 bases and the J gene end by 6 bases; junction bases not matched to a gene: 15. In germline, CDR1 is SGHTA, CDR2 FQGNSA. CDR3 amino acids: CASRHSTAWDRANEQFF. For the CDR3, the DNA is TGTGCCAGCAGACATTCCACGGCCTGGGACAGGGCCAATGAGCAGTTCTTC.

DNA of the CDR3: TGTGCCAGCAGTTTTGACCAGGGGGCCACTGAAGCTTTCTTT. Translation gives CASSFDQGATEAFF. This rearrangement joins TRBV6-6 to TRBJ1-1; 8 bases fit TRBD1. The CDR3 totals 14 residues. Germline CDR1 reads MNHNY; CDR2 reads SVGAGI (reference sequence). V gave up 4 bases and J gave up 4 bases; unmatched junction bases: 5.

The J gene is TRBJ2-7, the V gene TRBV7-2, with D possibly matching TRBD2 (5 bases). The V end lost 3 bases, the J end lost 1 base, and 25 bases lay between the germline ends. This CDR3 region has 19 residues. The germline CDR1 and CDR2 sequences are SGHTA and FQGNSA. CDR3 in amino acids: CASSFARQAGLLGSYEQYF. DNA for the CDR3: TGTGCCAGCAGCTTTGCACGCCAGGCCGGACTGCTCGGGTCCTACGAGCAGTACTTC.

This clonotype turned up a few times. J is TRBJ2-3 and V is TRBV7-2, with 9 nucleotides matching TRBD1. V trimming: 5 bases; J trimming: 8 bases; junction bases outside the gene matches: 5. From germline, CDR1 is SGHTA and CDR2 FQGNSA. CDR3 size: 13 residues. As DNA, the CDR3 is TGTGCCAGCAGCACAGGACAGGGGAGTACGCAGTATTTT. It encodes CASSTGQGSTQYF.

This clonotype was seen a handful of times. The V call is TRBV7-9, the J call TRBJ2-4; tentatively, D is TRBD1 or TRBD2 (5 bases each). Germline V gene lookup returns CDR1 SEHNR and CDR2 FQNEAQ (reference sequence). The V and J ends lost 0 bases and 5 bases respectively, with 8 bases between them. The CDR3 runs to 14 residues. The CDR3 nucleotides are TGTGCCAGCAGCTTAGCCGGGACGGAAAACATTCAGTACTTC. Amino acids: CASSLAGTENIQYF.

The V gene is TRBV6-5, the J gene TRBJ1-2; 9 bases align to TRBD1. The V gene end was trimmed by 2 bases and the J gene end by 4 bases; junction bases not matched to a gene: 8. The CDR3 runs to 16 residues. Germline CDR1 MNHEY, CDR2 SVGAGI. In DNA, the CDR3 is TGTGCCAGCAGTTACGTGGGACAGGGTGGCTTCTATGGCTACACCTTC. Its translation: CASSYVGQGGFYGYTF.

The J gene is TRBJ2-7, the V gene TRBV20-1; 10 bases are a match to TRBD2. V trimming: 6 bases; J trimming: 3 bases; junction bases outside the gene matches: 11. The germline V gene has CDR1 DFQATT and CDR2 SNEGSKA (reference sequence). CDR3 length equals 15 residues. The CDR3 DNA is TGCAGTGCGATAAAGATAGCGGGGGGACTCTACGAGCAGTACTTC. It is translated as CSAIKIAGGLYEQYF.

This rearrangement joins TRBV27 to TRBJ2-7; D unresolved. The V end lost 2 bases, the J end lost 3 bases, and 11 bases lay between the germline ends. The CDR3 has 14 residues. Germline CDR1 MNHEY, CDR2 SMNVEV (reference sequence). CDR3 sequence reads: CASSLVGGDYEQYF. In nucleotides, the CDR3 is TGTGCCAGCAGTTTAGTGGGTGGAGACTACGAGCAGTACTTC.

This clonotype was observed a handful of times. The rearrangement links TRBV7-2 to TRBJ1-1; D is undetermined. This CDR3 spans 13 amino acids. Germline V gene sequence: CDR1 SGHTA, CDR2 FQGNSA. Trimming removed 1 base at V and 5 bases at J, with 8 bases between. Written as DNA, the CDR3 is TGTGCCAGCAGCTTAGAAATATCGACTGAAGCTTTCTTT. Amino acid sequence: CASSLEISTEAFF.

The chain has TRBV9 and TRBJ1-2; D remains unclear. The V and J ends lost 4 bases and 7 bases respectively, with 11 bases between them. There are 12 residues in the CDR3. Germline CDR1 SGDLS, CDR2 YYNGEE. CDR3 loop: CASSSQEIGYTF. CDR3 nucleotide sequence: TGTGCCAGCAGCTCTCAGGAAATTGGCTACACCTTC.

V usage is TRBV7-2 and J usage is TRBJ1-4, with D perhaps TRBD1 (6 bases). Germline V gene sequence: CDR1 SGHTA, CDR2 FQGNSA. This CDR3 contains 16 residues. V was shortened by 5 bases and J by 0 bases, with 13 bases between the two germline ends. Here the CDR3 reads CASSPHPGATNEKLFF. The DNA of the CDR3 is TGTGCCAGCAGCCCCCACCCAGGGGCAACTAATGAAAAACTGTTTTTT.

The rearrangement uses TRBV20-1 and TRBJ2-3, with TRBD2 matching 14 bases. V was clipped by 6 bases and J by 5 bases; unmatched bases: 4. CDR3 size: 14 residues. Per germline, CDR1 DFQATT and CDR2 SNEGSKA (reference sequence). The CDR3 DNA reads as TGCAGTGCGGGGACTAGCGGGAGCCGAGATACGCAGTATTTT. Amino acids: CSAGTSGSRDTQYF.

As to this clonotype: One junction end does not reproduce the germline sequence, and a read error may be involved. The chain recombines TRBV15 with TRBJ2-6; D may match TRBD1 or TRBD2 (5 bases each). CDR1 and CDR2 (germline): LNHNV, YYDKDF (reference sequence). The CDR3 length is 19 residues. CDR3 sequence: CATSRDPLPQNPGANALTF. For the CDR3, the DNA is TGTGCCACCAGCAGAGACCCCCTACCCCAGAACCCCGGGGCCAACGCCCTGACTTTC.

The CDR3 nucleotides read TGCGCCAGCAGTACCTCGGGACAGGGGAATTACTACGAGCAGTACTTC. Residues: CASSTSGQGNYYEQYF. V is TRBV5-1 and J is TRBJ2-7; TRBD1 agrees at 10 bases. The CDR3 is 16 residues long. The germline V gene encodes CDR1 SGHRS and CDR2 YFSETQ. V lost 5 bases, J lost 3 bases, and 11 bases stayed unmatched.

V is TRBV20-1 and J is TRBJ2-3; D remains ambiguous. The V gene's germline CDR1 is DFQATT and CDR2 SNEGSKA (reference sequence). The CDR3 extends over 13 amino acids. V was shortened by 5 bases and J by 2 bases, with 11 bases between the two germline ends. This CDR3 is CSAYLTYTDTQYF. The CDR3 nucleotides are TGCAGTGCTTACCTGACATACACAGATACGCAGTATTTT.

The chain uses TRBV10-3 and TRBJ2-1; D uncertain. Germline V CDR1 and CDR2: ENHRY, SYGVKD. Trimming shortened V by 4 bases and J by 8 bases, and 15 bases separated the two germline ends. The length of the CDR3 is 14 residues. CDR3 coding DNA: TGTGCCATCAGTGTGTCGCGAAGCCGGGATGAGCAGTTCTTC. This codes for CAISVSRSRDEQFF.

The chain combines TRBV29-1 with TRBJ1-5, with 8 bases fitting TRBD1. The CDR3 is made up of 14 amino acids. The germline gives CDR1 SQVTM, CDR2 ANQGSEA. The trim removed 7 bases at V and 1 base at J, leaving 6 bases unmatched. This chain's CDR3 is CSANRGTSNQPQHF. CDR3 bases: TGCAGCGCAAACAGGGGGACAAGCAATCAGCCCCAGCATTTT. Supplemented by reference TRBV29-1 and TRBJ1-5, the full variable domain reads SAVISQKPSRDICQRGTSLTIQCQVDSQVTMMFWYRQQPGQSLTLIATANQGSEATYESGFVIDKFPISRPNLTFSTLTVSNMSPEDSSIYLCSANRGTSNQPQHFGDGTRLSIL.

V usage is TRBV29-1 and J usage is TRBJ1-2; TRBD1 matches 8 bases. Germline CDR1 SQVTM, CDR2 ANQGSEA. J gave up 4 bases and V 3 bases, and 4 bases lay outside the gene matches. The CDR3 is 13 residues long. In nucleotides, the CDR3 is TGCAGCGTTGATCTCGGGACAGGCTATGGCTACACCTTC. Protein: CSVDLGTGYGYTF.

The rearrangement uses TRBV29-1 and TRBJ1-2, with a possible D match to TRBD1 (5 bases). Looked up from germline, CDR1 is SQVTM and CDR2 is ANQGSEA. The CDR3 is made up of 17 amino acids. V shed 6 bases and J shed 5 bases, with 28 bases lying between them. The CDR3, as DNA: TGCAGCGTGCCTATACAGGTTTTTCCTAATCGGGGTTATGGCTACACCTTC. It yields the protein CSVPIQVFPNRGYGYTF.